The next 4 T cell receptor beta chains were all read from a single sample in a study of shared clonotypes between healthy human individuals. Data came from immunoSEQ multiplex PCR; TCRdb stores just in-frame clones and leaves some out. Among approximately 320,000 clones listed, less than 85% were seen once. The sequenced sample was memory CD4+ T cells sorted from blood. Regarding subset: CD45RA-negative fraction. These receptors all stem from a man between 25 and 39 years old in good health.

The gene calls are TRBV19 and TRBJ2-7; D is ambiguous. CDR1 and CDR2 from the germline V gene are LNHDA and SQIVND (reference sequence). Trimming left V 5 bases short and J 4 bases short, with 12 bases between. The CDR3 loop spans 13 amino acids. CDR3 sequence: CASSVVHDYEQYF. The DNA for the CDR3 is TGTGCCAGTAGTGTCGTACATGATTACGAGCAGTACTTC.

This clone was seen a single time. The chain combines TRBV28 with TRBJ1-1; D call uncertain. The CDR3 spans 13 residues. CDR1 and CDR2 (germline): MDHEN, SYDVKM. Trimming removed 7 bases at V and 10 bases at J, with 19 bases between. CDR3 sequence (DNA): TGTGCCAGCATCCAGTTTCGCCAGTTTTCAGCTTTCTTT. It translates to CASIQFRQFSAFF.

This clone was seen just once. The chain combines TRBV2 with TRBJ2-7; TRBD1 is a possible D gene (6 bases). Germline CDR1 SNHLY, CDR2 FYNNEI. Trimming removed 4 bases from V and 6 bases from J, with 16 bases in between. This CDR3 spans 14 amino acids. The CDR3 here is CASSVRTDYSEQYF. DNA for the CDR3: TGTGCCAGCAGTGTACGGACAGACTACTCCGAGCAGTACTTC. The whole variable domain, filled in from reference TRBV2 and TRBJ2-7, reads EPEVTQTPSHQVTQMGQEVILRCVPISNHLYFYWYRQILGQKVEFLVSFYNNEISEKSEIFDDQFSVERPDGSNFTLKIRSTKLEDSAMYFCASSVRTDYSEQYFGPGTRLTVT.

V usage is TRBV29-1 and J usage is TRBJ1-2; D may be TRBD1 (5 bases). CDR3 length: 15 amino acids. In germline, CDR1 is SQVTM, CDR2 ANQGSEA. The CDR3 sequence: CSDQMGPRGNYGYTF. In DNA, the CDR3 is TGCAGTGACCAGATGGGGCCGAGGGGCAACTATGGCTACACCTTC.